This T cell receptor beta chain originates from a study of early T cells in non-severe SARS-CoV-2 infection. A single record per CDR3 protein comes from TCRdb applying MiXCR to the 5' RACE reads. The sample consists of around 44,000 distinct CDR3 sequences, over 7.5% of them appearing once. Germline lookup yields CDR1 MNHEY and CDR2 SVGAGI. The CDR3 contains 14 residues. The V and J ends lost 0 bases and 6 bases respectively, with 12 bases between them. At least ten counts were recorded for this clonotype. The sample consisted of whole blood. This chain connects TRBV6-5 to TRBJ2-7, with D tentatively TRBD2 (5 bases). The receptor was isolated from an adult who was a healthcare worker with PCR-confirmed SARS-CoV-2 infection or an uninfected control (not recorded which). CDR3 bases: TGTGCCAGCAGTTACTCTCGGACCAGCGGCGAGCAGTACTTC. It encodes CASSYSRTSGEQYF.